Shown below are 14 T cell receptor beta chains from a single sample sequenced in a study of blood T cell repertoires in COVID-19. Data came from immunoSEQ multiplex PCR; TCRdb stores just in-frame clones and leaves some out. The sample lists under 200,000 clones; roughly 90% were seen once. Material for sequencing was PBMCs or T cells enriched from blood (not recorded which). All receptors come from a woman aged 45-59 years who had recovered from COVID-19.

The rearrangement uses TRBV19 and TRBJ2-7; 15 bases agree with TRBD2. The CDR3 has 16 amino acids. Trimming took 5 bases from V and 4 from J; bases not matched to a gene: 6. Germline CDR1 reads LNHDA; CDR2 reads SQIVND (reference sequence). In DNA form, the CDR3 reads TGTGCCAGTAGTCCTCGGACTAGCGGGAGGGGATACGAGCAGTACTTC. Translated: CASSPRTSGRGYEQYF. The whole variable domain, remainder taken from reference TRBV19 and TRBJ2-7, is DGGITQSPKYLFRKEGQNVTLSCEQNLNHDAMYWYRQDPGQGLRLIYYSQIVNDFQKGDIAEGYSVSREKKESFPLTVTSAQKNPTAFYLCASSPRTSGRGYEQYFGPGTRLTVT.

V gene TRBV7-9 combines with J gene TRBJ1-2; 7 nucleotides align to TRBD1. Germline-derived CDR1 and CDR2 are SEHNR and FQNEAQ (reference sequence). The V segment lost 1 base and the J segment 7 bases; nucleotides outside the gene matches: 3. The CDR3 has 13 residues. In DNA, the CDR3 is TGTGCCAGCAGCTTAGAGGGGGCAGGTGGCTACACCTTC. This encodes CASSLEGAGGYTF.

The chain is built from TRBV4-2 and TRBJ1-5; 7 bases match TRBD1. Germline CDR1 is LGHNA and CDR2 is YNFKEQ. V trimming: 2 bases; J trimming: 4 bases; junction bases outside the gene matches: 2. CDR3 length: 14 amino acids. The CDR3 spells CASSQTGENQPQHF. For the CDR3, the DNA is TGTGCCAGCAGCCAAACAGGGGAGAATCAGCCCCAGCATTTT.

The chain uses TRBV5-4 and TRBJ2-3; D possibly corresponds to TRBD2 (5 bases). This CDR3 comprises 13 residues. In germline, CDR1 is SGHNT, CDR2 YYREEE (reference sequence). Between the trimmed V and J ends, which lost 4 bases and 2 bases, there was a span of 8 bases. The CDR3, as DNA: TGTGCCAGCAGCCCGGGATTCACAGATACGCAGTATTTT. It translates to CASSPGFTDTQYF. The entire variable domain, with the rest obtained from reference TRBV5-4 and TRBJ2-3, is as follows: ETGVTQSPTHLIKTRGQQVTLRCSSQSGHNTVSWYQQALGQGPQFIFQYYREEENGRGNFPPRFSGLQFPNYSSELNVNALELDDSALYLCASSPGFTDTQYFGPGTRLTVL.

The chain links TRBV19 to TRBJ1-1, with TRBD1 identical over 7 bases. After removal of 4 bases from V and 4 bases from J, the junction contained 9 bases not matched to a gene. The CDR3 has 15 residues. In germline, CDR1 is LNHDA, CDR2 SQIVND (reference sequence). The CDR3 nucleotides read TGTGCCAGTAGTACAGGGGGTTTTACGGGCACTGAAGCTTTCTTT. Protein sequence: CASSTGGFTGTEAFF.

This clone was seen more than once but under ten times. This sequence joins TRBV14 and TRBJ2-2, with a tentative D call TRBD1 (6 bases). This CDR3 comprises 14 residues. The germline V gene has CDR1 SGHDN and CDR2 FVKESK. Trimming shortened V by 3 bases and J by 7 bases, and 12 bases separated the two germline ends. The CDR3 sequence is CASSQQQGHGELFF. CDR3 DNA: TGTGCCAGCAGCCAGCAACAGGGCCACGGGGAGCTGTTTTTT.

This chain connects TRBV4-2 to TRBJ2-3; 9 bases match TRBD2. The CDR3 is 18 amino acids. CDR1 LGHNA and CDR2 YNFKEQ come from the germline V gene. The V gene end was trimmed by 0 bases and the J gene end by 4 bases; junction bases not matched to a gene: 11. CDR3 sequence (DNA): TGTGCCAGCAGCCAAGATCGAGGTATAGCGGGAGAAGCAGATACGCAGTATTTT. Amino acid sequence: CASSQDRGIAGEADTQYF.

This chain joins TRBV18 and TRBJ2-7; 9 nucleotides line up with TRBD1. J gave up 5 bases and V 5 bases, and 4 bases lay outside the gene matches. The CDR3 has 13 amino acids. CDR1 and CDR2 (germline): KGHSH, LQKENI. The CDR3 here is CASSSGQGNEQYF. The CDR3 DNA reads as TGTGCCAGCTCATCGGGACAGGGTAACGAGCAGTACTTC.

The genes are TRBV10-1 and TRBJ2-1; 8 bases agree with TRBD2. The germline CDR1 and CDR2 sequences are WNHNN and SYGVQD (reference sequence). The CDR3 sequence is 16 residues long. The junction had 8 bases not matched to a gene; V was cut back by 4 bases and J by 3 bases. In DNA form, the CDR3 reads TGCGCCAGCAGTGGGGCCTTAGCGGGGCACTACAATGAGCAGTTCTTC. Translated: CASSGALAGHYNEQFF.

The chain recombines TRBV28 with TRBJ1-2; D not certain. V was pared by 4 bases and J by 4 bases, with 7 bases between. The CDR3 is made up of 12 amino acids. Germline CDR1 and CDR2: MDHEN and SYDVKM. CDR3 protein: CASSSHSYGYTF. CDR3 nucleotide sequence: TGTGCCAGCAGTTCTCACTCCTATGGCTACACCTTC.

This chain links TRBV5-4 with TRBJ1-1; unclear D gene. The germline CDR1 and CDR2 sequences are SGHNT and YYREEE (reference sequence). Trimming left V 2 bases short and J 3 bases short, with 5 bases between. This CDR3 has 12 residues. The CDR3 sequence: CASSFRDTEAFF. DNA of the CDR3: TGTGCCAGCAGCTTCCGGGACACTGAAGCTTTCTTT.

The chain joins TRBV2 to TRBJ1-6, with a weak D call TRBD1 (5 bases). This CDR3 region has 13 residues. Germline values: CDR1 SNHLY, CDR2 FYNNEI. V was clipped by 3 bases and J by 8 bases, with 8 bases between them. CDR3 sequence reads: CASSDREDSPLHF. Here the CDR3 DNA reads TGTGCCAGCAGTGACAGGGAGGATTCACCCCTCCACTTT. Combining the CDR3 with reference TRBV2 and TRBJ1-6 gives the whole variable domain EPEVTQTPSHQVTQMGQEVILRCVPISNHLYFYWYRQILGQKVEFLVSFYNNEISEKSEIFDDQFSVERPDGSNFTLKIRSTKLEDSAMYFCASSDREDSPLHFGNGTRLTVT.

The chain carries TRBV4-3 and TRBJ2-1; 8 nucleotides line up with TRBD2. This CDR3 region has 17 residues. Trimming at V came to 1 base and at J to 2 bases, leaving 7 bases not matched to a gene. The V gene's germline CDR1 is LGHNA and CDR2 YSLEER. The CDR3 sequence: CASSQVGAGEPYNEQFF. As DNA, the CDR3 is TGCGCCAGCAGCCAAGTTGGAGCGGGAGAACCCTACAATGAGCAGTTCTTC.

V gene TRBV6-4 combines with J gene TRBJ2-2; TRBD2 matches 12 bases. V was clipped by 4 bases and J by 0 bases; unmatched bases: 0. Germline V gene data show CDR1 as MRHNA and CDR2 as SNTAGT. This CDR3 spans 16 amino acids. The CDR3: CASSGLAGANTGELFF. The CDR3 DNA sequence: TGTGCCAGCAGTGGACTAGCGGGAGCGAACACCGGGGAGCTGTTTTTT.